This T cell receptor (delta chain) was captured in a study of gamma-delta T cells after stem cell transplantation (dated by TCRdb to about 2016). CDR1 GEAIGNYY and CDR2 EKD are derived from the germline V gene. Including cysteine and phenylalanine, the CDR3 has 15 amino acids. The entry retains the CDR3 DNA only, 45 bases that are in frame from base 1. For this chain, trimming is 3 bases at the V end and 3 bases at the J end, and the number of junction bases without a gene match is 6. Library preparation used RT-PCR. Sequenced using an Illumina MiSeq. Via CATT, TCRdb reprocessed the public reads, and rows with identical DNA were then joined. The sample table records around 1,700 delta-chain clones; roughly 5.5% of these occur just once. Of the sample, around half is held by the ten largest clones. This clone is labeled medium-sized (0.01 to 0.1%). Its antigen remains undetermined. It has no much larger one-base neighbor in the sample; base qualities were not kept.

Specimen: gamma-delta T cells. The TCR sequence derives from a human donor. It is not recorded whose cells these are; they may come from a transplant donor. The chain employs TRDV2 and TRDJ1, with TRDD3 identical over 10 junction bases. The CDR3 sequence is CACDYTGGLPDKLIF. DNA sequence: TGTGCCTGTGACTATACTGGGGGATTGCCCGATAAACTCATCTTT.